The next 27 T cell receptor beta chains were all read from a single sample in a study of blood T cell repertoires in COVID-19. Clones were sequenced by immunoSEQ multiplex PCR, and TCRdb holds only the in-frame ones, with some missing. In the table there are more than 300,000 clones, more than 70% of which are singletons. Sequencing was done on a sample of peripheral blood. The receptor source for this set is a woman in her twenties or thirties with COVID-19, enrolled during active disease.

Written as DNA, the CDR3 is TGTGCCAGTAGTCCCCGACAGGGAAGCACAGATACGCAGTATTTT. This codes for CASSPRQGSTDTQYF. This chain connects TRBV19 to TRBJ2-3; 7 nucleotides align to TRBD1. This CDR3 spans 15 amino acids. J lost 0 bases, V lost 5 bases, and 5 bases had no gene match. Germline V gene lookup returns CDR1 LNHDA and CDR2 SQIVND (reference sequence).

The V gene is TRBV11-1, the J gene TRBJ2-7, with 9 bases lining up with TRBD1. The germline V gene encodes CDR1 SGHAT and CDR2 FQDESV (reference sequence). There are 15 residues in the CDR3. The trim removed 6 bases at V and 1 base at J, leaving 7 bases unmatched. CDR3 DNA: TGTGCCAGCAGTTTCGACAGGGGGGTTTCCTACGAGCAGTACTTC. Amino acid sequence: CASSFDRGVSYEQYF.

This clone was found a few times. This chain joins TRBV6-5 and TRBJ1-3, with TRBD1 matching 10 bases. The V segment lost 5 bases and the J segment 4 bases; nucleotides outside the gene matches: 2. Germline loops: CDR1 MNHEY, CDR2 SVGAGI. The CDR3 loop spans 14 amino acids. As DNA, the CDR3 is TGTGCCAGCAGTAGACAGGGGGCAGGAAACACCATATATTTT. Its translation is CASSRQGAGNTIYF.

This chain uses TRBV6-5 with TRBJ2-1, with 8 nucleotides matching TRBD2. Germline CDR1 reads MNHEY; CDR2 reads SVGAGI. The CDR3 is made up of 14 amino acids. V shed 0 bases and J 9 bases; nucleotides not matched to a gene: 4. This CDR3 reads CASSYSTAGVEQFF. The CDR3 bases are TGTGCCAGCAGTTACTCGACAGCGGGAGTTGAGCAGTTCTTC.

This chain uses TRBV5-1 with TRBJ2-6, with 11 bases lining up with TRBD1. The V segment lost 4 bases and the J segment 2 bases; nucleotides outside the gene matches: 5. The CDR3 spans 17 residues. CDR1 is SGHRS and CDR2 is YFSETQ in the germline V gene. This chain's CDR3 is CASSPWTGGAGANVLTF. DNA for the CDR3: TGCGCCAGCAGCCCCTGGACAGGGGGCGCTGGGGCCAACGTCCTGACTTTC.

The table lists this clone with a count of one. CDR3 loop: CASSSAGGSYNEQFF. In nucleotides, the CDR3 is TGTGCCAGCTCCTCCGCGGGAGGCTCCTACAATGAGCAGTTCTTC. The J gene is TRBJ2-1, the V gene TRBV6-4; 8 bases fit TRBD2. V shed 8 bases and J 0 bases; nucleotides not matched to a gene: 6. The V gene's germline CDR1 is MRHNA and CDR2 SNTAGT. CDR3 size: 15 residues.

The chain couples TRBV5-1 to TRBJ2-2; D is undetermined. The ends were cut back, 3 bases at V and 1 base at J, with 7 bases in the middle. This CDR3 is 14 amino acids long. Germline CDR1 is SGHRS and CDR2 is YFSETQ. The CDR3 nucleotides are TGCGCCAGCAGCTCGTACGGGAACACCGGGGAGCTGTTTTTT. Its protein product is CASSSYGNTGELFF.

This chain connects TRBV27 to TRBJ2-1; no clear D gene. Trimming left V 6 bases short and J 14 bases short, with 20 bases between. The CDR3 sequence is 13 residues long. Germline V gene lookup returns CDR1 MNHEY and CDR2 SMNVEV (reference sequence). CDR3 sequence: CASRQIMGKWEFF. The CDR3 bases are TGTGCCAGCAGACAAATTATGGGCAAATGGGAGTTCTTC.

The chain is built from TRBV30 and TRBJ2-1; the match to TRBD1 covers 7 bases. CDR1 and CDR2 (germline): GTSNPN, SVGIG (reference sequence). V lost 8 bases and J lost 5; bases outside the gene matches: 6. This CDR3 contains 12 residues. The CDR3 nucleotides are TGTGCCGGAGAGGGGACAGACAATGAGCAGTTCTTC. Protein sequence: CAGEGTDNEQFF.

This clone was picked up a small number of times. The V gene is TRBV4-1, the J gene TRBJ1-5; 10 bases line up with TRBD1. V gave up 7 bases and J gave up 1 base; unmatched junction bases: 13. Germline CDR1 is MGHRA and CDR2 is YSYEKL. The CDR3 loop spans 18 amino acids. The CDR3 DNA reads TGCGCCAGCACCCCACCGGGACAGGGGTCGGGGAGCAATCAGCCCCAGCATTTT. This codes for CASTPPGQGSGSNQPQHF.

The V and J genes are TRBV2 and TRBJ2-1, with a tentative D call TRBD2 (6 bases). The CDR3 extends over 14 amino acids. In germline, CDR1 is SNHLY, CDR2 FYNNEI. Trimming took 7 bases from V and 1 from J, leaving 11 bases between them. This CDR3 reads CASNLARSYNEQFF. The CDR3 DNA reads TGTGCCAGCAATCTAGCGAGGTCCTACAATGAGCAGTTCTTC.

The chain uses TRBV10-2 and TRBJ2-4; D is possibly TRBD2 (5 bases). Germline loops: CDR1 WSHSY, CDR2 SAAADI. Trimming left V 6 bases short and J 5 bases short, with 17 bases between. This CDR3 has 15 amino acids. CDR3: CASRVGSLRENIQYF. CDR3 in DNA: TGCGCCAGCAGGGTGGGGAGTTTAAGGGAAAACATTCAGTACTTC.

The gene calls are TRBV4-1 and TRBJ2-1, with D perhaps matching TRBD2 (6 bases). Germline CDR1 and CDR2: MGHRA and YSYEKL. The germline V and J ends were trimmed by 4 bases and 0 bases, with 10 bases remaining between them. CDR3 length: 15 amino acids. The CDR3: CASSRVAVSYNEQFF. In DNA, the CDR3 is TGCGCCAGCAGCCGGGTAGCGGTCTCCTACAATGAGCAGTTCTTC.

This clone was detected only once. The gene calls are TRBV30 and TRBJ2-7; 12 bases map to TRBD2. Germline values: CDR1 GTSNPN, CDR2 SVGIG (reference sequence). The CDR3 runs to 14 residues. V lost 2 bases to trimming and J lost 3 bases; unmatched junction nucleotides: 2. The CDR3 sequence is CAWSRGLAGYEQYF. The CDR3 DNA reads as TGTGCCTGGAGTAGGGGACTAGCGGGCTACGAGCAGTACTTC.

The rearrangement joins TRBV2 to TRBJ1-4; 7 bases line up with TRBD1. The CDR3 has 15 amino acids. Germline assignment: CDR1 SNHLY and CDR2 FYNNEI. V shed 6 bases, J shed 0 bases, and the junction held 4 bases outside the gene matches. Here the CDR3 reads CASRYTGATNEKLFF. DNA for the CDR3: TGTGCCAGCAGGTACACAGGGGCAACTAATGAAAAACTGTTTTTT. The full variable domain, with the rest looked up from reference TRBV2 and TRBJ1-4, is EPEVTQTPSHQVTQMGQEVILRCVPISNHLYFYWYRQILGQKVEFLVSFYNNEISEKSEIFDDQFSVERPDGSNFTLKIRSTKLEDSAMYFCASRYTGATNEKLFFGSGTQLSVL.

V is TRBV19 and J is TRBJ1-4; TRBD1 is a possible D gene (6 bases). Germline V gene lookup returns CDR1 LNHDA and CDR2 SQIVND (reference sequence). The CDR3 totals 14 residues. V lost 5 bases and J 8 bases, leaving 15 bases between the germline ends. CDR3 coding DNA: TGTGCCAGTAGTCAGGGGAGTGTACAGGAAAAACTGTTTTTT. This codes for CASSQGSVQEKLFF.

The genes are TRBV5-1 and TRBJ2-3; 16 bases are shared with TRBD2. Germline CDR1 reads SGHRS; CDR2 reads YFSETQ. V dropped 3 bases and J dropped 1; count of bases not matched to a gene: 5. This CDR3 contains 18 residues. The CDR3 coding sequence is TGCGCCAGCAGCTACGGGACTAGCGGGAGGGCCGGCACAGATACGCAGTATTTT. Translation: CASSYGTSGRAGTDTQYF.

This clone was seen only once. The chain joins TRBV18 to TRBJ2-2; 7 bases match TRBD1. The CDR3 is 16 residues long. V lost 3 bases to trimming and J lost 3 bases; unmatched junction nucleotides: 7. In germline, CDR1 is KGHSH, CDR2 LQKENI. Written as DNA, the CDR3 is TGTGCCAGCTCACCGACGACAGGGAGAGACACCGGGGAGCTGTTTTTT. As protein: CASSPTTGRDTGELFF.

This clone was recorded once. CDR3 in DNA: TGCGCCAGCAGCTCGTTCAGACAGGGATTAAGGTATGGCTACACCTTC. Translation: CASSSFRQGLRYGYTF. The gene calls are TRBV5-1 and TRBJ1-2; TRBD1 matches 7 bases. V lost 3 bases, J lost 5 bases, and 13 bases stayed unmatched. CDR3 length: 16 residues. Germline lookup yields CDR1 SGHRS and CDR2 YFSETQ. Variable domain in full (rest from reference TRBV5-1 and TRBJ1-2): KAGVTQTPRYLIKTRGQQVTLSCSPISGHRSVSWYQQTPGQGLQFLFEYFSETQRNKGNFPGRFSGRQFSNSRSEMNVSTLELGDSALYLCASSSFRQGLRYGYTFGSGTRLTVV.

This chain joins TRBV7-3 and TRBJ1-1; D gene ambiguous. The germline CDR1 and CDR2 sequences are SGHTA and FQGTGA. CDR3 length: 13 residues. V lost 4 bases and J lost 5, with 11 bases in between. The CDR3 DNA is TGTGCCAGCAGCTCTCAGGTTTGGACTGAAGCTTTCTTT. This translates into CASSSQVWTEAFF.

V and J are TRBV7-9 and TRBJ2-3, with 10 bases aligning to TRBD2. Germline values: CDR1 SEHNR, CDR2 FQNEAQ (reference sequence). The CDR3 has 12 residues. The CDR3 here is CGTSGDTDTQYF. The CDR3 nucleotides read TGTGGGACTAGCGGAGACACAGATACGCAGTATTTT.

This clone was seen just once. V usage is TRBV3-1 (or the pseudogene TRBV3-2) and J usage is TRBJ2-1, with 12 nucleotides matching TRBD2. CDR3 length: 17 amino acids. CDR1 and CDR2 (germline): LGHDT, YNNKEL (reference sequence). J was trimmed by 4 bases and V by 0 bases; bases with no gene match: 4. CDR3 region: CASSQDWTSGIYNEQFF. CDR3 sequence (DNA): TGTGCCAGCAGCCAAGATTGGACTAGCGGGATTTACAATGAGCAGTTCTTC.

J is TRBJ1-1 and V is TRBV5-1; D remains ambiguous. Germline V CDR1 and CDR2: SGHRS, YFSETQ. Between the trimmed V and J ends, which lost 4 bases and 1 base, there was a span of 11 bases. The CDR3 sequence is 14 residues long. The CDR3 nucleotides are TGCGCCAGCAGCCCTCGGCTAGAGAACACTGAAGCTTTCTTT. It is translated as CASSPRLENTEAFF.

This chain joins TRBV25-1 and TRBJ1-1, with a possible D match to TRBD1 (6 bases). With 4 bases removed from V and 4 bases from J, the gap between germline ends came to 10 bases. This CDR3 has 13 residues. Germline assignment: CDR1 MGHDK and CDR2 SYGVNS. Here the CDR3 reads CASSGQGFTEAFF. CDR3 sequence (DNA): TGTGCCAGCAGTGGGCAGGGGTTCACTGAAGCTTTCTTT.

This rearrangement joins TRBV11-1 to TRBJ1-2; 8 positions match TRBD1. From germline, CDR1 is SGHAT and CDR2 FQDESV (reference sequence). The CDR3 has 15 residues. The J segment lost 7 bases and the V segment lost 0 bases, leaving 7 bases of the junction unmatched. DNA of the CDR3: TGTGCCAGCAGCTTAGCCGGACAGGGACCCCTTGGCTACACCTTC. Translating it yields CASSLAGQGPLGYTF.

The chain links TRBV19 to TRBJ2-7; tentative D call: TRBD2 (7 bases). V lost 2 bases and J 0 bases, leaving 14 bases between the germline ends. Germline V gives CDR1 LNHDA, CDR2 SQIVND (reference sequence). CDR3 length equals 16 residues. The CDR3 DNA is TGTGCCAGTAGTATACCAGGGGCTAGCGGCTCCTACGAGCAGTACTTC. Its translation: CASSIPGASGSYEQYF.

The genes are TRBV6-2 or TRBV6-3 and TRBJ2-2; tentative D call: TRBD1 (6 bases). The germline CDR1 and CDR2 sequences are MNHEY and SVGEGT. This CDR3 spans 15 amino acids. With 5 bases removed from V and 6 bases from J, the gap between germline ends came to 16 bases. The DNA of the CDR3 is TGTGCCAGCAGTCCCCTTCGGACAGCCTCCGGGGAGCTGTTTTTT. It translates to CASSPLRTASGELFF.